Presented here are 15 T cell receptor beta chains from one specimen sequenced in a study of cytomegalovirus exposure and HLA in healthy donors. The PCR contained 60 Vbeta and 13 Jbeta primers. Some clones are missing from TCRdb's copy, which holds only in-frame ones; the method was immunoSEQ multiplex PCR. The table records approximately 190,000 clones, roughly 76% of them present only once. The specimen was PBMCs. These receptors came from a woman under 40 in good health and CMV-seropositive.

The J gene is TRBJ1-2, the V gene TRBV29-1; TRBD1 aligns across 9 bases. The germline CDR1 and CDR2 sequences are SQVTM and ANQGSEA. The CDR3 is 14 amino acids. Trimming removed 4 bases from V and 10 bases from J; junction bases left unmatched: 13. In nucleotides, the CDR3 is TGCAGCGTTGGCAAACCGGACAGGGGACCTGACTACACCTTC. Protein sequence: CSVGKPDRGPDYTF.

The chain joins TRBV6-6 to TRBJ1-3; 8 bases are a match to TRBD1. Germline CDR1 is MNHNY and CDR2 is SVGAGI (reference sequence). The V segment lost 5 bases and the J segment 0 bases; nucleotides outside the gene matches: 3. The CDR3 length is 15 residues. The CDR3 loop is CASSQGATSGNTIYF. The CDR3 region has the DNA TGTGCCAGCAGTCAGGGGGCCACCTCTGGAAACACCATATATTTT.

This clone was counted a few times. This chain links TRBV2 with TRBJ1-2; no clear D gene. CDR1 and CDR2 from the germline V gene are SNHLY and FYNNEI. There are 13 residues in the CDR3. The V gene lost 7 bases and the J gene lost 0 bases, with 9 bases spanning the gap. Here the CDR3 reads CASNVIANYGYTF. Written as DNA, the CDR3 is TGTGCCAGCAATGTGATAGCTAACTATGGCTACACCTTC.

The chain is built from TRBV5-1 and TRBJ2-3; 13 positions match TRBD2. The CDR3 is 16 residues long. Trimming removed 3 bases from V and 5 bases from J; junction bases left unmatched: 6. Germline CDR1 SGHRS, CDR2 YFSETQ. The CDR3, as DNA: TGCGCCAGCAGCTCCGGGACTAGCGGGGCGGGAGATACGCAGTATTTT. Its protein product is CASSSGTSGAGDTQYF.

The rearrangement links TRBV5-4 to TRBJ1-1, with 7 bases lining up with TRBD1. The CDR3 is 15 residues long. Germline lookup yields CDR1 SGHNT and CDR2 YYREEE (reference sequence). J gave up 1 base and V 4 bases, and 7 bases lay outside the gene matches. The CDR3 coding sequence is TGTGCCAGCAGCCCCCCTCCAGGGGGGAACACTGAAGCTTTCTTT. This codes for CASSPPPGGNTEAFF.

In nucleotides, the CDR3 is TGCAGCCCCGGTAAACTAGCGCCTTACAATGAGCAGTTCTTC. Translated: CSPGKLAPYNEQFF. The chain employs TRBV29-1 and TRBJ2-1, with TRBD2 identical over 7 bases. V trimming: 8 bases; J trimming: 4 bases; junction bases outside the gene matches: 11. In germline, CDR1 is SQVTM, CDR2 ANQGSEA. This CDR3 comprises 14 residues.

The rearrangement joins TRBV30 to TRBJ2-7; perhaps TRBD1 as D (6 bases). CDR3 length equals 14 residues. The V gene's germline CDR1 is GTSNPN and CDR2 SVGIG (reference sequence). The V end lost 0 bases, the J end lost 4 bases, and 13 bases lay between the germline ends. The CDR3 DNA reads TGTGCCTGGAGTGTAACAGGGACGGGTTACGAGCAGTACTTC. It encodes CAWSVTGTGYEQYF. The variable domain in full, with the rest retrieved from reference TRBV30 and TRBJ2-7, is SQTIHQWPATLVQPVGSPLSLECTVEGTSNPNLYWYRQAAGRGLQLLFYSVGIGQISSEVPQNLSASRPQDRQFILSSKKLLLSDSGFYLCAWSVTGTGYEQYFGPGTRLTVT.

V usage is TRBV7-3 and J usage is TRBJ2-6; no reliable D call. The CDR3 sequence is 14 residues long. V lost 3 bases and J lost 2, with 5 bases in between. Germline CDR1 SGHTA, CDR2 FQGTGA. The DNA for the CDR3 is TGTGCCAGCAGCTTGCTACCTGGGGCCAACGTCCTGACTTTC. Amino acid sequence: CASSLLPGANVLTF.

J is TRBJ1-2 and V is TRBV28; D possibly corresponds to TRBD1 (5 bases). The CDR3 length is 16 residues. Germline assignment: CDR1 MDHEN and CDR2 SYDVKM. Trimming removed 5 bases from V and 6 bases from J, with 22 bases in between. CDR3 sequence (DNA): TGTGCCAGCAGTCTTGCCCCCAGGGCGAAGGTCGATGGCTACACCTTC. Protein product: CASSLAPRAKVDGYTF.

V usage is TRBV19 and J usage is TRBJ2-1; 10 bases match TRBD1. Germline trimming cut 3 bases from V and 15 bases from J; bases unmatched to any gene: 14. The CDR3 consists of 15 residues. CDR1 LNHDA and CDR2 SQIVND come from the germline V gene (reference sequence). CDR3 nucleotide sequence: TGTGCCAGTAGTATGGGGACAGGGGCATCAATGAGCAGGTTCTTC. It translates to CASSMGTGASMSRFF.

V gene TRBV28 combines with J gene TRBJ2-7, with a weak D call TRBD1 (6 bases). From germline, CDR1 is MDHEN and CDR2 SYDVKM. The CDR3 covers 17 residues. Trimming pared 6 bases from V and 2 bases from J, leaving 23 bases between. The CDR3 sequence: CASRNPTNPGHPYEQYF. CDR3 DNA sequence: TGTGCCAGCAGGAACCCAACCAACCCGGGACATCCCTACGAGCAGTACTTC.

Comment on this clone: The junction shows a germline mismatch at one end, possibly a read error. The rearrangement uses TRBV7-9 and TRBJ1-2; 7 bases align to TRBD1. Germline CDR1 is SEHNR and CDR2 is FQNEAQ (reference sequence). The CDR3 is 12 residues long. The CDR3 region is CSSYRGGYGYTF. The CDR3 nucleotides read TGTTCCAGCTACAGGGGAGGCTATGGCTACACCTTC. Filled out from reference TRBV7-9 and TRBJ1-2, the complete variable domain reads DTGVSQNPRHKITKRGQNVTFRCDPISEHNRLYWYRQTLGQGPEFLTYFQNEAQLEKSRLLSDRFSAERPKGSFSTLEIQRTEQGDSAMYLCSSYRGGYGYTFGSGTRLTVV.

The gene calls are TRBV7-2 and TRBJ2-6, with TRBD1 matching over 7 bases. The CDR3 is 18 residues long. The ends lost 4 bases at V and 0 bases at J; junction bases unmatched: 9. Germline V CDR1 and CDR2: SGHTA, FQGNSA. Written as DNA, the CDR3 is TGTGCCAGCAGCTGGGCAGGACAGGTTCTCTCTGGGGCCAACGTCCTGACTTTC. Translated: CASSWAGQVLSGANVLTF.

The chain combines TRBV7-8 with TRBJ2-7; D is possibly TRBD1 (5 bases). Trimming took off 6 bases at V and 5 bases at J, with 17 bases between the two ends. CDR3 length equals 14 residues. Germline V gene data show CDR1 as SGHVS and CDR2 as FQNEAQ. The chain's CDR3 is CASSRGRGWDEQYF. DNA for the CDR3: TGTGCCAGCAGTCGAGGTAGGGGCTGGGACGAGCAGTACTTC.

CDR3 sequence: CSGLTGGNEKLFF. CDR3 bases: TGCAGCGGATTGACAGGGGGTAATGAAAAACTGTTTTTT. This chain connects TRBV29-1 to TRBJ1-4, with 9 nucleotides matching TRBD1. The CDR3 length is 13 residues. CDR1 is SQVTM, CDR2 ANQGSEA, per germline. The ends lost 7 bases at V and 4 bases at J; junction bases unmatched: 4.